This is a list of T cell receptor beta chains from one sample in a study of brain T cells in children with intractable seizures. Produced via immunoSEQ multiplex PCR; TCRdb's table is partial and in-frame only. The sample holds roughly 69,000 clones, 90% to 97% seen once. The sample in question was peripheral blood, obtained at surgery. The receptor source for this set is a boy under two years old with focal cortical dysplasia and intractable seizures. Both conserved end residues are part of each CDR3. A D gene is named only where the DNA matches it firmly. Clone size is shown for a subset of rows, as once, few, many or a class of expanded clone.

D: .
size: .
J: TRBJ1-5
V: TRBV2
length: 15
DNA: TGTGCCAGCAGTGAATTGGCAGCCCCCACATCGTCCCAGCATTTT
CDR3: CASSELAAPTSSQHF

D: TRBD1
size: .
J: TRBJ1-2
V: TRBV7-2
length: 14
DNA: TGTGCCAGCAGCTTGACAGGGGGGGACTATGGCTACACCTTC
CDR3: CASSLTGGDYGYTF

D: TRBD1
size: .
J: TRBJ1-4
V: TRBV5-1
length: 16
DNA: TGCGCAGCCCATTTCCATTTTGGGACAGGGGGTGAAAAACTGTTTTTT
CDR3: CAAHFHFGTGGEKLFF

D: TRBD1
size: once
J: TRBJ2-7
V: TRBV3-1/TRBV3-2
length: 16
DNA: TGTGCCAGCAGCCAAGTGGGTAGGACAGGGGGCAGAAAGCAGTACTTC
CDR3: CASSQVGRTGGRKQYF

D: .
size: .
J: TRBJ2-7
V: TRBV6-2/TRBV6-3
length: 16
DNA: TGTGCCAGCAGTTACTCGTCCCGGGGGGCCTCCTACGAGCAGTACTTC
CDR3: CASSYSSRGASYEQYF

D: TRBD1
size: .
J: TRBJ2-1
V: TRBV19
length: 15
DNA: TGTGCCAGTAGTGGTTTGAAGGGACAGAACAATGAGCAGTTCTTC
CDR3: CASSGLKGQNNEQFF

D: TRBD2
size: .
J: TRBJ2-7
V: TRBV5-6
length: 15
DNA: TGTGCCAGCAGCTTGTGGCCCGCGGGGGAATACGAGCAGTACTTC
CDR3: CASSLWPAGEYEQYF

D: TRBD2
size: once
J: TRBJ2-5
V: TRBV14
length: 14
DNA: TGTGCCAGCAGCCGGCTAGCGGGAGGAGAGACCCAGTACTTC
CDR3: CASSRLAGGETQYF

D: .
size: .
J: TRBJ2-3
V: TRBV10-1
length: 15
DNA: TGCGCCAGCAGAGACTACTTCGGGGCCACAGATACGCAGTATTTT
CDR3: CASRDYFGATDTQYF

D: .
size: .
J: TRBJ1-2
V: TRBV28
length: 17
DNA: TGTGCCAGCAGCCTCACTCCCTCTGGAGAGCTCAACTATGGCTACACCTTC
CDR3: CASSLTPSGELNYGYTF

D: .
size: .
J: TRBJ1-1
V: TRBV5-6
length: 14
DNA: TGTGCCAGCAGCTTAAAAAGGCCTCACACTGAAGCTTTCTTT
CDR3: CASSLKRPHTEAFF

D: TRBD1
size: .
J: TRBJ2-7
V: TRBV10-3
length: 14
DNA: TGTGCCATCATCGGGTCGGGACAGGGGCGCCCGAGGCCGTTC
CDR3: CAIIGSGQGRPRPF

D: .
size: .
J: TRBJ2-5
V: TRBV5-4
length: 16
DNA: TGTGCCAGCAGCCTCGGCCCTGAGCGGGCCCAAGAGACCCAGTACTTC
CDR3: CASSLGPERAQETQYF

D: TRBD2
size: .
J: TRBJ2-7
V: TRBV19
length: 15
DNA: TGTGCCAGTAGTATAAGTAGCGGGAGAGCCTACGAGCAGTACTTC
CDR3: CASSISSGRAYEQYF

D: .
size: .
J: TRBJ1-2
V: TRBV10-3
length: 13
DNA: TGTGCCATCAGTGAGCTAGGGGACAATGGCTACACCTTC
CDR3: CAISELGDNGYTF

D: TRBD2
size: .
J: TRBJ2-7
V: TRBV3-1/TRBV3-2
length: 16
DNA: TGTGCCAGCAGCCACCTTTCTAGCGGGGGGGACTACGAGCAGTACTTC
CDR3: CASSHLSSGGDYEQYF

D: TRBD1
size: .
J: TRBJ1-4
V: TRBV5-4
length: 17
DNA: TGTGCCAGCAGCCGCATCGGACAGGGCTTGTGGAATGAAAAACTGTTTTTT
CDR3: CASSRIGQGLWNEKLFF

D: .
size: .
J: TRBJ2-1
V: TRBV9
length: 13
DNA: TGTGCCAGCAGCGTAAGGGAGTGGCATGAGCAGTTCTTC
CDR3: CASSVREWHEQFF

D: .
size: .
J: TRBJ2-1
V: TRBV7-2
length: 15
DNA: TGTGCCAGCAGCTCCGCCAGGGAGCGCTACAATGAGCAGTTCTTC
CDR3: CASSSARERYNEQFF

D: .
size: .
J: TRBJ1-2
V: TRBV14
length: 15
DNA: TGTGCCAGCAGCCAAGATCCCAGGTTTGCCTATGGCTACACCTTC
CDR3: CASSQDPRFAYGYTF

D: .
size: .
J: TRBJ1-1
V: TRBV5-6
length: 14
DNA: TGTGCCAGCAGCTTGGTAACAGGTGGCACTGAAGCTTTCTTT
CDR3: CASSLVTGGTEAFF

D: .
size: .
J: TRBJ2-3
V: TRBV3-1/TRBV3-2
length: 14
DNA: TGTGCCAGCAGCCAAGATAGGGTCTACGATACGCAGTATTTT
CDR3: CASSQDRVYDTQYF

D: .
size: once
J: TRBJ2-3
V: TRBV10-3
length: 17
DNA: TGTGCCATCAGTGAGTTCTGGACAGAGACTAGCACAGATACGCAGTATTTT
CDR3: CAISEFWTETSTDTQYF

D: TRBD2
size: .
J: TRBJ2-3
V: TRBV9
length: 18
DNA: TGTGCCAGCAGCGTGCGCGCGGGAGGCCCCTACTGGGCAGATACGCAGTATTTT
CDR3: CASSVRAGGPYWADTQYF